One and the same sample provided the 25 T cell receptor beta chains below, sequenced in a study of cytomegalovirus exposure and HLA in healthy donors. Assay used: immunoSEQ multiplex PCR; TCRdb lists only in-frame clones, some missing. The sample records under 200,000 clones, approximately 88% being singletons. Sequencing was done on a sample of PBMCs. Receptors originate from a man aged 18 to 30 in good health and CMV-seropositive.

This chain connects TRBV4-1 to TRBJ2-5; maybe TRBD1 (6 bases). CDR3 length: 11 amino acids. Germline CDR1 reads MGHRA; CDR2 reads YSYEKL. The CDR3 bases are TGCCGGGGACCGGGACACCCGAAACAGTACTTC. Translation gives CRGPGHPKQYF.

V usage is TRBV15 and J usage is TRBJ2-5; tentative D call: TRBD2 (5 bases). CDR3 length equals 15 residues. V was trimmed by 1 base and J by 5 bases, leaving 14 bases between them. Germline values: CDR1 LNHNV, CDR2 YYDKDF (reference sequence). In nucleotides, the CDR3 is TGTGCCACCAGCAGAGGGGAGAATCGGCTGGAGACCCAGTACTTC. This encodes CATSRGENRLETQYF.

The chain is built from TRBV7-9 and TRBJ2-7, with 8 nucleotides matching TRBD1. V shed 1 base, J shed 7 bases, and the junction held 6 bases outside the gene matches. Germline loops: CDR1 SEHNR, CDR2 FQNEAQ (reference sequence). This CDR3 region has 14 residues. CDR3 sequence: CASSLGPGGGEQYF. The CDR3 nucleotides are TGTGCCAGCAGCTTAGGTCCAGGGGGCGGAGAGCAGTACTTC.

The genes are TRBV7-8 and TRBJ1-4, with 7 nucleotides matching TRBD1. The CDR3 runs to 14 residues. The germline CDR1 and CDR2 sequences are SGHVS and FQNEAQ. V lost 5 bases to trimming and J lost 7 bases; unmatched junction nucleotides: 7. For the CDR3, the DNA is TGTGCCAGCAGCCAACAGGGGTTGAGTGAAAAACTGTTTTTT. Protein product: CASSQQGLSEKLFF.

V usage is TRBV13 and J usage is TRBJ2-5, with TRBD2 as a possible D gene (6 bases). The germline V gene has CDR1 PRHDT and CDR2 FYEKMQ (reference sequence). This CDR3 has 15 residues. The ends were cut back, 5 bases at V and 5 bases at J, with 18 bases in the middle. In DNA form, the CDR3 reads TGTGCCAGCAGCGCCCGGGAGTCGTCTTTCGAGACCCAGTACTTC. This gives the protein CASSARESSFETQYF.

V gene TRBV11-2 combines with J gene TRBJ2-5, with TRBD2 as a possible D gene (6 bases). V was clipped by 4 bases and J by 1 base, with 16 bases between them. Per germline, CDR1 SGHAT and CDR2 FQNNGV. The CDR3 spans 16 residues. The DNA of the CDR3 is TGTGCCAGCAGCTCATCTGCCCGGGACTCCCAAGAGACCCAGTACTTC. It encodes CASSSSARDSQETQYF.

The V and J genes are TRBV9 and TRBJ2-2, with a possible D match to TRBD2 (5 bases). Trimming removed 4 bases at V and 5 bases at J, with 18 bases between. In germline, CDR1 is SGDLS, CDR2 YYNGEE. The CDR3 is made up of 16 amino acids. The CDR3: CASSPATGRVTGELFF. The CDR3 nucleotides are TGTGCCAGCAGCCCCGCGACGGGAAGGGTTACCGGGGAGCTGTTTTTT.

The gene calls are TRBV27 and TRBJ1-2; perhaps TRBD1 as D (5 bases). This CDR3 region has 15 residues. Germline V lookup: CDR1 MNHEY, CDR2 SMNVEV (reference sequence). The germline V and J ends were trimmed by 2 bases and 4 bases, with 14 bases remaining between them. The CDR3 DNA reads as TGTGCCAGCAGTTTAAGGCAGGGTAGATCCTATGGCTACACCTTC. This codes for CASSLRQGRSYGYTF.

The rearrangement joins TRBV11-2 to TRBJ2-1, with D possibly being TRBD2 (6 bases). The CDR3 is made up of 15 amino acids. Germline V gene lookup returns CDR1 SGHAT and CDR2 FQNNGV. Trimming removed 1 base from V and 2 bases from J, with 9 bases in between. CDR3 amino acids: CASSLGGLTYNEQFF. The CDR3 bases are TGTGCCAGCAGCTTAGGAGGACTAACCTACAATGAGCAGTTCTTC. The whole variable domain, remainder taken from reference TRBV11-2 and TRBJ2-1, is EAGVAQSPRYKIIEKRQSVAFWCNPISGHATLYWYQQILGQGPKLLIQFQNNGVVDDSQLPKDRFSAERLKGVDSTLKIQPAKLEDSAVYLCASSLGGLTYNEQFFGPGTRLTVL.

This clone was observed once. The chain joins TRBV5-4 to TRBJ2-5; 9 nucleotides agree with TRBD1. This CDR3 spans 14 amino acids. With 7 bases clipped from V and 4 bases from J, the junction kept 8 bases outside the gene matches. In germline, CDR1 is SGHNT, CDR2 YYREEE (reference sequence). CDR3 sequence reads: CASAKGQGRETQYF. CDR3 DNA: TGTGCCAGCGCCAAGGGACAGGGAAGAGAGACCCAGTACTTC.

DNA of the CDR3: TGTGCCAGCAGCGTAGGGGGCAAGACCTACGAGCAGTACTTC. Translated: CASSVGGKTYEQYF. The chain employs TRBV9 and TRBJ2-7, with a weak D call TRBD1 (5 bases). The V gene lost 0 bases and the J gene lost 2 bases, with 9 bases spanning the gap. CDR1 and CDR2 (germline): SGDLS, YYNGEE. This CDR3 comprises 14 residues.

CDR3: CASRPTTSGTRVEQFF. CDR3 coding DNA: TGTGCCAGCAGGCCCACCACTAGCGGGACCAGGGTTGAGCAGTTCTTC. V gene TRBV28 combines with J gene TRBJ2-1, with 10 nucleotides matching TRBD2. This CDR3 has 16 amino acids. CDR1 and CDR2 from the germline V gene are MDHEN and SYDVKM. Germline trimming cut 6 bases from V and 9 bases from J; bases unmatched to any gene: 14.

The rearrangement joins TRBV7-7 to TRBJ2-2; D is ambiguous. This CDR3 is 13 amino acids long. The germline CDR1 and CDR2 sequences are SSHAT and FNYEAQ (reference sequence). Trimming cost V 5 bases and J 4 bases, with 8 bases left between them. The CDR3 nucleotides read TGTGCCAGCAGCCCAGCAGGCACCGGGGAGCTGTTTTTT. This gives the protein CASSPAGTGELFF.

The chain has TRBV7-2 and TRBJ2-1; TRBD1 is a possible D gene (5 bases). V was clipped by 5 bases and J by 0 bases, with 17 bases between them. This CDR3 is built from 17 residues. Germline-derived CDR1 and CDR2 are SGHTA and FQGNSA. CDR3 DNA sequence: TGTGCCAGCAGCGTCGCCCCTAGGGGCAGCTCCTACAATGAGCAGTTCTTC. Amino acid sequence: CASSVAPRGSSYNEQFF.

This chain links TRBV5-6 with TRBJ2-1, with 8 bases that match TRBD2. Germline CDR1 SGHDT, CDR2 YYEEEE. The CDR3 covers 16 residues. V was pared by 5 bases and J by 5 bases, with 12 bases of the junction left unmatched. The CDR3 is CASRRTSPNPNNEQFF. In DNA, the CDR3 is TGTGCCAGCAGACGGACTAGCCCAAACCCTAACAATGAGCAGTTCTTC.

This clone came up a few times. The V gene is TRBV5-1, the J gene TRBJ2-7, with 9 bases that match TRBD2. CDR1 and CDR2 from the germline V gene are SGHRS and YFSETQ. This CDR3 region has 15 residues. Trimming cost V 5 bases and J 0 bases; bases outside gene matches: 6. CDR3 in amino acids: CASRTVTSGSYEQYF. The CDR3, as DNA: TGCGCCAGCAGAACTGTGACTAGCGGCTCCTACGAGCAGTACTTC.

The count of this clone is one. The CDR3 nucleotides read TGTGCCAGCAGTTTAAGGGCTAGCGGAAGAGAGACCCAGTACTTC. Its protein product is CASSLRASGRETQYF. This rearrangement joins TRBV28 to TRBJ2-5; 7 bases map to TRBD2. This CDR3 has 15 amino acids. J gave up 4 bases and V 2 bases, and 7 bases lay outside the gene matches. Per germline, CDR1 MDHEN and CDR2 SYDVKM.

The chain uses TRBV7-9 and TRBJ1-5; TRBD1 matches at 8 bases. With V trimmed by 3 bases and J by 5 bases, 3 bases remained unmatched. This CDR3 spans 14 amino acids. Per germline, CDR1 SEHNR and CDR2 FQNEAQ (reference sequence). In nucleotides, the CDR3 is TGTGCCAGCAGCTTGGACAGGGTCGATCAGCCCCAGCATTTT. Translation: CASSLDRVDQPQHF. The variable domain in full, completed from reference TRBV7-9 and TRBJ1-5, reads DTGVSQNPRHKITKRGQNVTFRCDPISEHNRLYWYRQTLGQGPEFLTYFQNEAQLEKSRLLSDRFSAERPKGSFSTLEIQRTEQGDSAMYLCASSLDRVDQPQHFGDGTRLSIL.

This chain uses TRBV7-6 with TRBJ2-1, with 8 bases aligning to TRBD2. CDR1 is SGHVS and CDR2 is FNYEAQ in the germline V gene. CDR3 length: 16 residues. J gave up 3 bases and V 2 bases, and 6 bases lay outside the gene matches. The CDR3 DNA follows: TGTGCCAGCAGCTTAAGCGGGGGAACCCTCTACAATGAGCAGTTCTTC. It translates to CASSLSGGTLYNEQFF.

The chain combines TRBV7-9 with TRBJ2-5, with 8 positions matching TRBD1. V was clipped by 5 bases and J by 9 bases; unmatched bases: 11. The CDR3 spans 14 residues. From germline, CDR1 is SEHNR and CDR2 FQNEAQ (reference sequence). DNA for the CDR3: TGTGCCAGCAGCACTCGGACAGGGCGCGGGGCCCAGTACTTC. This translates into CASSTRTGRGAQYF.

The rearrangement uses TRBV7-2 and TRBJ2-7, with D possibly being TRBD1 (5 bases). The CDR3 is made up of 16 amino acids. From germline, CDR1 is SGHTA and CDR2 FQGNSA. Trimming removed 1 base from V and 0 bases from J, with 13 bases in between. In DNA, the CDR3 is TGTGCCAGCAGCTTAGTTTCAGGAACAGGCTCCTACGAGCAGTACTTC. Its translation is CASSLVSGTGSYEQYF.

The table lists this clone with a few counts. The chain joins TRBV30 to TRBJ2-7; the D gene is possibly TRBD1 (5 bases). Germline values: CDR1 GTSNPN, CDR2 SVGIG (reference sequence). Trimming took 4 bases from V and 12 from J, leaving 16 bases between them. The CDR3 contains 11 residues. CDR3: CAWTDSLVLYF. CDR3 DNA sequence: TGTGCCTGGACCGACAGTTTGGTTCTGTACTTC.

The rearrangement joins TRBV11-2 to TRBJ2-2, with D possibly matching TRBD1 (5 bases). Germline loops: CDR1 SGHAT, CDR2 FQNNGV. With 1 base removed from V and 0 bases from J, the gap between germline ends came to 6 bases. The CDR3 contains 15 residues. The CDR3 DNA is TGTGCCAGCAGCTTAGGGACATCGAACACCGGGGAGCTGTTTTTT. As protein: CASSLGTSNTGELFF.

This chain joins TRBV5-4 and TRBJ2-1; a weak D match, TRBD2 (6 bases). Looked up from germline, CDR1 is SGHNT and CDR2 is YYREEE (reference sequence). This CDR3 spans 17 amino acids. V lost 4 bases and J lost 0, with 17 bases in between. The CDR3 loop is CASSANLRGSSYNEQFF. DNA for the CDR3: TGTGCCAGCAGCGCCAACTTACGGGGGAGCTCCTACAATGAGCAGTTCTTC.

The chain recombines TRBV7-7 with TRBJ2-5; 11 bases are a match to TRBD2. This CDR3 contains 17 residues. The V and J ends lost 0 bases and 2 bases, in that order; junction bases with no gene match: 5. Germline V gene data show CDR1 as SSHAT and CDR2 as FNYEAQ (reference sequence). CDR3 sequence reads: CASSLASVAGGQETQYF. CDR3 nucleotide sequence: TGTGCCAGCAGCTTAGCTTCCGTAGCGGGAGGGCAAGAGACCCAGTACTTC. Filled out from reference TRBV7-7 and TRBJ2-5, the complete variable domain reads GAGVSQSPRYKVTKRGQDVTLRCDPISSHATLYWYQQALGQGPEFLTYFNYEAQPDKSGLPSDRFSAERPEGSISTLTIQRTEQRDSAMYRCASSLASVAGGQETQYFGPGTRLLVL.